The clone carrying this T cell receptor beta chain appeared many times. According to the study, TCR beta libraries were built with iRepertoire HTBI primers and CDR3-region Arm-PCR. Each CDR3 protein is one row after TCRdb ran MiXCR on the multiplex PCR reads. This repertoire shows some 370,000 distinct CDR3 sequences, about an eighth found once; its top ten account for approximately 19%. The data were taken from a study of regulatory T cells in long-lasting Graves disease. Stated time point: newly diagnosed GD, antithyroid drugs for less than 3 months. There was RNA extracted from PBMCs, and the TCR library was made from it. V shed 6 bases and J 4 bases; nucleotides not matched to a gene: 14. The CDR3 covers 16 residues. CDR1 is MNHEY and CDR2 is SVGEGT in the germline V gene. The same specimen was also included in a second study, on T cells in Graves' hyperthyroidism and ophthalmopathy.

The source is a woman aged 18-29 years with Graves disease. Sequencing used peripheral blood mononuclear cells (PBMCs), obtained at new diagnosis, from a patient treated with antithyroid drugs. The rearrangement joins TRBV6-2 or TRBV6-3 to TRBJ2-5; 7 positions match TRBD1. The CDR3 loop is CASRTVGNRGPETQYF. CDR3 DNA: TGTGCCAGCAGAACAGTTGGGAATAGGGGGCCAGAGACCCAGTACTTC.